This T cell receptor beta chain comes out of a study of T-cell reconstitution after alpha-beta-depleted transplantation in children. Points from the study as a whole: At around two months after transplant, the alpha-beta T cells were reportedly derived from several hundred expanded clones that came from non-depleted graft cells. Surviving recipient T cells and thymic progenitors accounted for the high day-60 TCRbeta diversity observed in some patients. Newly made T cells mostly supplied T-cell counts and diversity one year after transplant.

This clonotype has only a few counts. Its antigen is unidentified. The CDR3 consists of 16 residues. The germline V gene has CDR1 DFQATT and CDR2 SNEGSKA (reference sequence). V gave up 5 bases and J gave up 1 base, with 18 bases separating them. Molecular barcoding with unique molecular identifiers was used for the TCRbeta library. In TCRdb, the PCR reads were re-called with MiXCR into one record per CDR3 protein. Of about 830,000 distinct CDR3 sequences listed, around 15% were seen once; the top ten hold about 4.6%. The sequence derives from a male patient aged 5 to 17 who had a stem cell transplant for acute lymphoblastic leukemia, so the T cells may come from the graft donor. The V and J genes are TRBV20-1 and TRBJ2-4; D perhaps matches TRBD1 (5 bases). Sequencing used PBMCs, mostly from graft donor cells, obtained 360 days after TCRalphabeta/CD19-depleted stem cell transplant. The CDR3 sequence is CSAGTTGTWAKNIQYF. CDR3 nucleotides: TGCAGTGCTGGAACTACAGGAACCTGGGCCAAAAACATTCAGTACTTC.